This paragraph reports one T cell receptor (beta chain). Germline values: CDR1 MGHRA, CDR2 YSYEKL. This CDR3 has 16 residues. Trimming took 3 bases from V and 6 from J; bases not matched to a gene: 13. This entry comes from a study of blood T cell repertoires in COVID-19. The assay was immunoSEQ multiplex PCR, and TCRdb's table has in-frame clones only and misses some. The sample consists of 300,000 to 450,000 clones, 80% to 90% of them appearing once. Sequencing used peripheral blood. This clonotype was sampled from a woman aged 30 to 39 with COVID-19, enrolled during active disease. V gene TRBV4-1 combines with J gene TRBJ2-7; TRBD2 agrees at 8 bases. The CDR3 nucleotides read TGCGCCAGCAGCCACCCGGGACTAGTGGCTCCGGGCGAGCAGTACTTC. As protein: CASSHPGLVAPGEQYF.